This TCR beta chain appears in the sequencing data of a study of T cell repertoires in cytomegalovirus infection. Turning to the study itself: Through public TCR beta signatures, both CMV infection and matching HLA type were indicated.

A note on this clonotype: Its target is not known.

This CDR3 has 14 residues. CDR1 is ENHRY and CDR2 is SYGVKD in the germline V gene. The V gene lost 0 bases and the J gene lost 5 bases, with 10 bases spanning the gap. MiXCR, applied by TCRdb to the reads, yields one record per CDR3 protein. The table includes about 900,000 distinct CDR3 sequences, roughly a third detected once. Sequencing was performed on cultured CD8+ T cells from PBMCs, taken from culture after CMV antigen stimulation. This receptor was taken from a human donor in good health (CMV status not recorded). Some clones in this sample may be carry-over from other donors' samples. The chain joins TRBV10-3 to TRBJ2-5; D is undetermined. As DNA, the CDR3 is TGTGCCATCAGTGAGTCCTGGGTGGAGGAGACCCAGTACTTC. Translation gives CAISESWVEETQYF.